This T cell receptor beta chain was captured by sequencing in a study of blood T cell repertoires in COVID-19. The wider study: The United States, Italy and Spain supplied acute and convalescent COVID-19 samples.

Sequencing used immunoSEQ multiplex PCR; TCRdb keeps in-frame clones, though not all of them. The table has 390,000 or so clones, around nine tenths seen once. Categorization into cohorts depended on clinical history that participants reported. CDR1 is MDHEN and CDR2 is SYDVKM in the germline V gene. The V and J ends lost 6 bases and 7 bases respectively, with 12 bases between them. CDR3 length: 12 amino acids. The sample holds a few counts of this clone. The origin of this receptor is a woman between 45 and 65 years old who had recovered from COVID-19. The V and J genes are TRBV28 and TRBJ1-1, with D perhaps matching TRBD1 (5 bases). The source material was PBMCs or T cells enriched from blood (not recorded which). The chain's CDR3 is CASRVTAIEAFF. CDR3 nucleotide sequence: TGTGCCAGCAGAGTGACAGCGATTGAAGCTTTCTTT.